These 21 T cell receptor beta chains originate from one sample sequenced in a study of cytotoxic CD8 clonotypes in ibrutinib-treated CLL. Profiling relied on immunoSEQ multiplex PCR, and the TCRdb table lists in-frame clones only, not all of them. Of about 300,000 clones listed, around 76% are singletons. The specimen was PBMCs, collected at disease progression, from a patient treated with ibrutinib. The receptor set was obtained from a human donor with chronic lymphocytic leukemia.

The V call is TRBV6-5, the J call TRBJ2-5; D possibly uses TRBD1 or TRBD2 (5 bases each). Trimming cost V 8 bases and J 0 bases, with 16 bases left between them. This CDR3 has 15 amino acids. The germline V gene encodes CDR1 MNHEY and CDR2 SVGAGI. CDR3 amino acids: CASRLRGRDQETQYF. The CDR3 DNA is TGTGCCAGCCGACTCCGGGGCAGGGACCAAGAGACCCAGTACTTC.

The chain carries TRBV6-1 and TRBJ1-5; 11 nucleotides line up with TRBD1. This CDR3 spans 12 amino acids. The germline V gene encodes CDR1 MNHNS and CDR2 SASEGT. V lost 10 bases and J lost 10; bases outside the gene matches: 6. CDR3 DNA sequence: TGTGCCACCAGGACAGGGGGCGAACCCCAGCATTTT. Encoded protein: CATRTGGEPQHF.

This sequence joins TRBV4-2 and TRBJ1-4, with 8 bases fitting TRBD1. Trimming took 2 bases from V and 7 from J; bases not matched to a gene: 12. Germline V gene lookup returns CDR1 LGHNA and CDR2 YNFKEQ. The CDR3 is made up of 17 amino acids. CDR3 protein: CASSQIGGAGGTEKLFF. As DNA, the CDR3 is TGTGCCAGCAGCCAAATCGGGGGAGCAGGGGGCACTGAAAAACTGTTTTTT.

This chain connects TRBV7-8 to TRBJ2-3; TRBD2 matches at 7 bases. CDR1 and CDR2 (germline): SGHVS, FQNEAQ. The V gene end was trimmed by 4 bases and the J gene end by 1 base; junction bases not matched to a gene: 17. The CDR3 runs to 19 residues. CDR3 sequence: CASSSFMTPLLAGTDTQYF. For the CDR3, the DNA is TGTGCCAGCAGCTCCTTTATGACCCCCCTGCTAGCGGGCACAGATACGCAGTATTTT.

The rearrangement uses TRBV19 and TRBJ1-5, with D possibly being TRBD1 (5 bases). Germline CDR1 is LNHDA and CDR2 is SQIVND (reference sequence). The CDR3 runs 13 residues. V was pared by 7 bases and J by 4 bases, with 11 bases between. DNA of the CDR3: TGTGCCAGTACCCGGGGGAAGAATCAGCCCCAGCATTTT. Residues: CASTRGKNQPQHF.

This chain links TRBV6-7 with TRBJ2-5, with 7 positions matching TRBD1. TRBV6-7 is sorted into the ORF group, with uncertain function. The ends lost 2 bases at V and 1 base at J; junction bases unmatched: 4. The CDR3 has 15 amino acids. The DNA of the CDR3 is TGTGCCAGCAGTTACCCTAGGGGGCTCCAAGAGACCCAGTACTTC. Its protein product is CASSYPRGLQETQYF.

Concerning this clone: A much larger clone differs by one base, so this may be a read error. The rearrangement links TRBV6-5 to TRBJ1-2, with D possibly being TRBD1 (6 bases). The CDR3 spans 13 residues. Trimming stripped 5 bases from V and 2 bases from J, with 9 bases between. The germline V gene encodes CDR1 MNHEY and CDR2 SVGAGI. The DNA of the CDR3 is TGTGCCAGCAGTCGGACAGCCAACTATGGCTACACCTTC. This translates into CASSRTANYGYTF.

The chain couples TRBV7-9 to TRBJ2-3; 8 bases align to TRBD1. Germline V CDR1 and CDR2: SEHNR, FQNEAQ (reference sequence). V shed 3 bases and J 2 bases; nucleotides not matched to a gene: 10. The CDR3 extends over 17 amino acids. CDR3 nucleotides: TGTGCCAGCAGCTTCTCACCGGGACAGGACACCACAGATACGCAGTATTTT. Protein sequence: CASSFSPGQDTTDTQYF.

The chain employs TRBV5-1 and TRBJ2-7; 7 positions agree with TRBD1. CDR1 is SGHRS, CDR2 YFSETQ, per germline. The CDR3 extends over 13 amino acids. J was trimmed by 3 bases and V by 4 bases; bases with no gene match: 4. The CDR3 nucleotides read TGCGCCAGCAGCCAGGGACAGCGCTACGAGCAGTACTTC. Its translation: CASSQGQRYEQYF.

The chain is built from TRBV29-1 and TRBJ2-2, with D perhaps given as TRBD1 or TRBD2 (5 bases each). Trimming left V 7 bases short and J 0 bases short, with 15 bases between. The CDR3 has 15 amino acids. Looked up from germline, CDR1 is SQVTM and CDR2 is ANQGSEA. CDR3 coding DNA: TGCAGCGCTCACGGGACGGACGCGAACACCGGGGAGCTGTTTTTT. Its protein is CSAHGTDANTGELFF.

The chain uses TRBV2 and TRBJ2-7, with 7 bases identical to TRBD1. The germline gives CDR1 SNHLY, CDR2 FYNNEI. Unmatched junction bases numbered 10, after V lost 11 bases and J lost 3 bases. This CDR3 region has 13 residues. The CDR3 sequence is CAVRGQNLYEQYF. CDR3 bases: TGTGCCGTCCGGGGACAGAACCTCTACGAGCAGTACTTC.

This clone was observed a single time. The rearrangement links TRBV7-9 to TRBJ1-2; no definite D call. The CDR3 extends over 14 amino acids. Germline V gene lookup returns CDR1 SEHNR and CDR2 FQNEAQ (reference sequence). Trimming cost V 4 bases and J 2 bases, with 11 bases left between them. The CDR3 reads CASSSWGGNYGYTF. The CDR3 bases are TGTGCCAGCAGCTCCTGGGGTGGCAACTATGGCTACACCTTC.

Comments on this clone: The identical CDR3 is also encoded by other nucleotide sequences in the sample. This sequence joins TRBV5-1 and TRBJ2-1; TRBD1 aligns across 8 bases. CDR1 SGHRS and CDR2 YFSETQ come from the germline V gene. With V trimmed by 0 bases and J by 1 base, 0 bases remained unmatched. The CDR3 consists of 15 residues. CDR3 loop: CASSLGQGSYNEQFF. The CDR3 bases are TGCGCCAGCAGCTTGGGACAGGGGTCCTACAATGAGCAGTTCTTC.

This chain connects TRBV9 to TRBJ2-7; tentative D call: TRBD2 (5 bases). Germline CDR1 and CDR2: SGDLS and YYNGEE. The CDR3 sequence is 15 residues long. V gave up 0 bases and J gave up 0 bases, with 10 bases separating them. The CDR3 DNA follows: TGTGCCAGCAGCGTAGGTGGCAGCGGCTCCTACGAGCAGTACTTC. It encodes CASSVGGSGSYEQYF.

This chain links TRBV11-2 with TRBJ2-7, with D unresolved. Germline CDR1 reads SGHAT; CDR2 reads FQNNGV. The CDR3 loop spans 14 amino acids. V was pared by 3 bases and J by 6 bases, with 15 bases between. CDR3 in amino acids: CASSFSGPKGEQYF. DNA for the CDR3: TGTGCCAGCAGCTTTTCCGGGCCGAAAGGCGAGCAGTACTTC.

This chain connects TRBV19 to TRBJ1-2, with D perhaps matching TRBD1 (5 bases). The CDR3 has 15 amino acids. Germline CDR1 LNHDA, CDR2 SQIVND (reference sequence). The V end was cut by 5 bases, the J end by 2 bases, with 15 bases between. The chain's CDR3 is CASSVRVKENYGYTF. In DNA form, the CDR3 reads TGTGCCAGTAGTGTCAGGGTCAAAGAGAACTATGGCTACACCTTC.

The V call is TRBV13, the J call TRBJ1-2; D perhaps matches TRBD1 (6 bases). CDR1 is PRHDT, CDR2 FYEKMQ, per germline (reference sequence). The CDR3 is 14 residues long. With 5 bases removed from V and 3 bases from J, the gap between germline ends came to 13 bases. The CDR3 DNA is TGTGCCAGCAGCCAATGGGGGGCTCACTATGGCTACACCTTC. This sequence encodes CASSQWGAHYGYTF.

CDR3 DNA sequence: TGTGCCATCAGTGCCGGTCCCGGGACAGGGGGGCATCAGGCTTACGAGCAGTACTTC. This codes for CAISAGPGTGGHQAYEQYF. The rearrangement uses TRBV10-3 and TRBJ2-7; TRBD1 agrees at 11 bases. The V and J ends lost 4 bases and 4 bases, in that order; junction bases with no gene match: 18. Germline V gene data show CDR1 as ENHRY and CDR2 as SYGVKD. This CDR3 has 19 residues.

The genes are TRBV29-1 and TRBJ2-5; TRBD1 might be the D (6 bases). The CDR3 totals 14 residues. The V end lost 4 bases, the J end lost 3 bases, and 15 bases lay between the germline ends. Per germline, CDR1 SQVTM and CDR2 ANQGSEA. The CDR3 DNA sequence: TGCAGCGTTGCCCCGACAGGCCACAAAGAGACCCAGTACTTC. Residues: CSVAPTGHKETQYF.

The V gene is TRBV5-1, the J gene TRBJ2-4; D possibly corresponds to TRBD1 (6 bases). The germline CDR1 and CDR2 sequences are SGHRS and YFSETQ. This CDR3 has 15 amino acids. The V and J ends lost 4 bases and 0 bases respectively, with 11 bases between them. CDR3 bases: TGCGCCAGCAGCCCGGACAGCGTAGCCAAAAACATTCAGTACTTC. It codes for CASSPDSVAKNIQYF.

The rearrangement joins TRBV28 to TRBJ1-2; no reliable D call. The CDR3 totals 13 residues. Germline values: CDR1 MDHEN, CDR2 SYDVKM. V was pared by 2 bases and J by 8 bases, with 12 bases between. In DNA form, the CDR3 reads TGTGCCAGCAGTTTAAACCCCGGGAGAGGCTACACCTTC. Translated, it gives CASSLNPGRGYTF.